The clone carrying this T cell receptor beta chain has a handful of counts. Its antigen is still unknown. TCRdb reprocessed the PCR reads using MiXCR. Among tens of thousands of clones listed, over 15% were seen once. The ends were cut back, 6 bases at V and 6 bases at J, with 6 bases in the middle. The CDR3 has 11 residues. Germline-derived CDR1 and CDR2 are KGHDR and SFDVKD. Thyroid surgery had not been preceded by any treatment in any patient. This entry belongs to a study of metastatic and nonmetastatic thyroid tumors. Study-level points and caveats: The study reportedly found significantly higher TCR beta diversity in malignant thyroid tumors than benign nodules, in blood and tumor.

What was sequenced was tumor tissue. The clonotype was recovered from a female donor with papillary thyroid cancer or a benign thyroid nodule (not recorded which). Some clones in this sample may be carry-over from other donors' samples. The chain uses TRBV24-1 and TRBJ2-3; D unresolved. CDR3 in DNA: TGTGCCACCAGTTTTTCGGATACGCAGTATTTT. It codes for CATSFSDTQYF.